The sequence of this T cell receptor (beta chain) was determined in a study of blood T cell repertoires in COVID-19. Turning to the study itself: The analysed material was cDNA or gDNA that came from T cells, B-cell-depleted T cells, or PBMCs.

Assay: immunoSEQ multiplex PCR; the TCRdb copy retains only in-frame clones and omits some. The sample lists fewer than 85,000 clones; approximately 85% were seen once. V was pared by 6 bases and J by 9 bases, with 3 bases of the junction left unmatched. There are 11 residues in the CDR3. The sequence derives from a human donor in a cohort sampled during active COVID-19. Sequenced input: peripheral blood. The rearrangement joins TRBV12-3 or TRBV12-4 to TRBJ2-3; TRBD1 matches 7 bases. The CDR3 DNA reads TGTGCCAGCAGCCCAGGGGGAACGCAGTATTTT. Its translation: CASSPGGTQYF.